The source of this T cell receptor (beta chain) is a study of monozygotic twins with inflammatory bowel disease. General study findings and limits: IBD patients had lower TCRbeta diversity (inverse Simpson) than healthy co-twins.

In regard to this clonotype: The antigen remains undetermined.

The CDR3 spans 15 residues. Germline CDR1 is MNHEY and CDR2 is SMNVEV (reference sequence). Each TCR library consumed 3,000 to 3,500 ng of total RNA. TCRdb re-called the 5' RACE reads, yielding one record per CDR3 amino acid sequence without DNA. Its listing shows more than 85,000 distinct CDR3 sequences. Specimen: blood. This TCR came from a human donor with ulcerative colitis or Crohn's disease, or a healthy co-twin of an affected twin (not recorded which). This chain links TRBV27 with TRBJ1-5; TCRdb's assignment of TRBD1 cannot be checked, as there is no DNA. The CDR3 region is CASRMLKGIGQPQHF.